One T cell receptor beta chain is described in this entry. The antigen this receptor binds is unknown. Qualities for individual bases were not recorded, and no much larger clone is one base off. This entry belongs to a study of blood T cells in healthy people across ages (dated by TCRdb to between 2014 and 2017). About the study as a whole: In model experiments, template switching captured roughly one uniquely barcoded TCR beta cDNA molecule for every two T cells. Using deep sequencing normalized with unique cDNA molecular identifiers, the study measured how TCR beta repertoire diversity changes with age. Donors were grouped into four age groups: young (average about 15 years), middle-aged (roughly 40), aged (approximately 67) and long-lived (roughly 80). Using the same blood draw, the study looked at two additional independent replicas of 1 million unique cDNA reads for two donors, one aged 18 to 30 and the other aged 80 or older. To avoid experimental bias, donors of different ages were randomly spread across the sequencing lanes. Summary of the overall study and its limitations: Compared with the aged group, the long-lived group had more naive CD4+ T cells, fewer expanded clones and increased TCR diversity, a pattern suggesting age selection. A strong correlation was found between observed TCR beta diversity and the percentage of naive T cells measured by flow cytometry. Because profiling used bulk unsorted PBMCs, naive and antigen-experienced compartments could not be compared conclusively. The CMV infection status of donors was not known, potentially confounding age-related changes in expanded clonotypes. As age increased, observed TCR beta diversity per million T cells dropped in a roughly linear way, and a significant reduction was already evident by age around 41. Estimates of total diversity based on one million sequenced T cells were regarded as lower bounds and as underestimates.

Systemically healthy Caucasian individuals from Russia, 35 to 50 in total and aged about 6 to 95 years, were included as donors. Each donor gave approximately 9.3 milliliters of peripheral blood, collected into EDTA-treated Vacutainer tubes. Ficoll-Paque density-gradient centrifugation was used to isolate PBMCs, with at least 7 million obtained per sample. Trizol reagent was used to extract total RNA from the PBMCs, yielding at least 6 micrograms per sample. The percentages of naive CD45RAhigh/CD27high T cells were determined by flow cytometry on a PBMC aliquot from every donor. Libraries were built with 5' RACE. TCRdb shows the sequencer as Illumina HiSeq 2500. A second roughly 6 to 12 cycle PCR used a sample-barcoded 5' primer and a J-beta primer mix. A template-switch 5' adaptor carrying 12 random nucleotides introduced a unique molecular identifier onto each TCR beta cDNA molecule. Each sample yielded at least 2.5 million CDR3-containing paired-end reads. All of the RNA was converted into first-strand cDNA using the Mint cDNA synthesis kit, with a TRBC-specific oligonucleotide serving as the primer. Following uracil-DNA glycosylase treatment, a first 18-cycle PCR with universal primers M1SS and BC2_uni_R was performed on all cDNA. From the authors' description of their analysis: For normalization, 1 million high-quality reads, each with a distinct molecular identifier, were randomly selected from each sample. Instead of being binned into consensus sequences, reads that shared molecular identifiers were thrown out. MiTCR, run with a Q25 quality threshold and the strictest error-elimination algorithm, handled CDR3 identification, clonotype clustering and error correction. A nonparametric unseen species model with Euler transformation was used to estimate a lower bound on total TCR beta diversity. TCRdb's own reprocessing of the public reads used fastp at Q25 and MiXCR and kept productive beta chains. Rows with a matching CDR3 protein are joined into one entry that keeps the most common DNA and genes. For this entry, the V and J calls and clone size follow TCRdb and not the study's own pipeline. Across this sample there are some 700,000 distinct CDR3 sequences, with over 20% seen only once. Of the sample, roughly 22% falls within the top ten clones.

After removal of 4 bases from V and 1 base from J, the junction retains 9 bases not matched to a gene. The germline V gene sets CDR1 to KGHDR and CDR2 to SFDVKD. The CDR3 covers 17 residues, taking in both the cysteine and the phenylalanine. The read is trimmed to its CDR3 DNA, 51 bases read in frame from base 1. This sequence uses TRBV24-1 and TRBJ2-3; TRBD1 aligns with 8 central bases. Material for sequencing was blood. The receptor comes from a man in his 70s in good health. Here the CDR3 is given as CATSDTTGGTGTDTQYF. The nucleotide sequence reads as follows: TGTGCCACCAGTGACACTACAGGGGGAACGGGCACAGATACGCAGTATTTT.